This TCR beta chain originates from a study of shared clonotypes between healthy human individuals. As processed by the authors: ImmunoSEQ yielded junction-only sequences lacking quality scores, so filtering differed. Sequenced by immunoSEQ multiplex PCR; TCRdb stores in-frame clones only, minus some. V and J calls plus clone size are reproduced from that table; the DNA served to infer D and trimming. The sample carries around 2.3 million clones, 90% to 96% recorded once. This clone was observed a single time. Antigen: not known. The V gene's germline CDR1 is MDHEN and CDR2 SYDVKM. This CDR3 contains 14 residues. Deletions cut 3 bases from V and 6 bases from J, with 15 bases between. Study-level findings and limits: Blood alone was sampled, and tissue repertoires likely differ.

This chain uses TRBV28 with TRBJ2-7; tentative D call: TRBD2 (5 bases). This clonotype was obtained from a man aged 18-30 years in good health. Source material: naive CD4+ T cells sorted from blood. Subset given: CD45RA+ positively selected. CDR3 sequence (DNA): TGTGCCAGCAGTTTTGGCTCACGACTAACCGAGCAGTACTTC. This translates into CASSFGSRLTEQYF.